This record looks at one T cell receptor (beta chain) sequence and its context. This sample was taken from a study of CD8 T cells in Susac syndrome. Random hexamers primed reverse transcription of about 0.45 to 1 ug RNA. Amplification of TCR beta CDR3 used immunoSEQ multiplex PCR across 54 Vbeta and 13 Jbeta. TCRdb reprocessed the immunoSEQ multiplex PCR reads via MiXCR and lists one record per CDR3 protein. The table has a few hundred thousand distinct CDR3 sequences, 92% seen once. High-throughput TCR beta sequencing covered peripheral CD8+ and CD4+ T cells. V lost 3 bases, J lost 0 bases, and 11 bases stayed unmatched. This CDR3 is built from 18 residues.

This rearrangement joins TRBV12-3 or TRBV12-4 to TRBJ2-1; 7 bases match TRBD2. The sequence derives from a human donor with multiple sclerosis. Sequences were obtained from CD8+ T cells from PBMCs. As DNA, the CDR3 is TGTGCCAGCAGTTTGATCGGTAGCGGGTTATCCTCCTACAATGAGCAGTTCTTC. It yields the protein CASSLIGSGLSSYNEQFF.